The source of this T cell receptor beta chain is a study of graft-versus-host responses after intestinal transplantation. At the level of the study: Among the recipients, all got anti-thymocyte globulin induction and then tacrolimus and steroids for approximately 3 years.

Study-level results: Some GvH clones were seen earlier in gut or blood, suggesting intestinal origin. High graft-versus-host to host-versus-graft clonal ratios were seen in allografts of patients with graft-donor T cell macrochimerism.

V trimming: 6 bases; J trimming: 1 base; junction bases outside the gene matches: 6. The CDR3 extends over 16 amino acids. CDR1 and CDR2 (germline): SEHNR, FQNEAQ (reference sequence). Only in-frame clones appear in the TCRdb table, and some are missing; sequencing was by immunoSEQ multiplex PCR. The table lists more than 80,000 clones, about 88% of them singletons. The count of this clone is one. Its matching antigen is unknown. The clonotype was recovered from a human donor who was the organ donor for an intestinal transplant. This chain joins TRBV7-9 and TRBJ2-3; 11 bases fit TRBD2. The source was unstimulated CD4+ T cells sorted from spleen or lymph node cells, collected before transplant. The CDR3 nucleotides read TGTGCCAGCAGTCTACTAGCGGGAGCTGGCACAGATACGCAGTATTTT. Residues: CASSLLAGAGTDTQYF.